These 23 T cell receptor beta chains were sequenced from one sample in a study of metastatic and nonmetastatic thyroid tumors. Every patient underwent thyroid surgery untreated. Using MiXCR, TCRdb reanalyzed the PCR reads. The table has around 13,000 clones, approximately 30% seen once. The material sequenced was tumor tissue. The receptors shown here come from a male donor with papillary thyroid cancer or a benign thyroid nodule (not recorded which). Some clones in this sample may be carry-over from other donors' samples.

This clone was detected only a few times. This chain links TRBV5-1 with TRBJ2-2, with 13 bases that match TRBD2. Trimming removed 3 bases from V and 7 bases from J; junction bases left unmatched: 3. The CDR3 consists of 15 residues. CDR1 and CDR2 (germline): SGHRS, YFSETQ. The CDR3 sequence is CASSWGLAGIGELFF. CDR3 DNA: TGCGCCAGCAGCTGGGGACTAGCGGGAATCGGGGAGCTGTTTTTT.

This clone is large (0.1 to 1%) by share. The chain employs TRBV20-1 and TRBJ1-6, with D possibly matching TRBD1 (5 bases). CDR1 is DFQATT and CDR2 is SNEGSKA in the germline V gene (reference sequence). The CDR3 has 16 amino acids. V was pared by 1 base and J by 8 bases, with 18 bases between. The CDR3 DNA reads TGCAGTGCTAGAGTTGGCGGGGCGAGTGGTGATTCACCCCTCCACTTT. Translation gives CSARVGGASGDSPLHF.

Relative to its sample, this clone is medium-sized. The chain carries TRBV4-2 and TRBJ2-7, with D tentatively TRBD1 or TRBD2 (5 bases each). V lost 0 bases and J 2 bases, leaving 17 bases between the germline ends. The CDR3 has 17 amino acids. Germline-derived CDR1 and CDR2 are LGHNA and YNFKEQ. The CDR3 is CASSQDSGSGAAYEQYF. The CDR3 DNA reads as TGTGCCAGCAGCCAAGATTCGGGGTCCGGGGCCGCCTACGAGCAGTACTTC.

The V gene is TRBV20-1, the J gene TRBJ1-2, with D unresolved. The CDR3 spans 12 residues. The V end was cut by 7 bases, the J end by 4 bases, with 13 bases between. CDR1 DFQATT and CDR2 SNEGSKA come from the germline V gene (reference sequence). Here the CDR3 reads CSVGREGYGYTF. The CDR3, as DNA: TGCAGTGTTGGACGGGAGGGCTATGGCTACACCTTC.

The chain combines TRBV5-1 with TRBJ1-2; possibly TRBD1 for D (6 bases). This CDR3 has 14 amino acids. V was cut by 0 bases and J by 7 bases, with 13 bases left in between. Per the germline V gene, CDR1 is SGHRS and CDR2 is YFSETQ. In DNA, the CDR3 is TGCGCCAGCAGCTTGGACAGGGAGGATCTTGGCTACACCTTC. Protein product: CASSLDREDLGYTF.

This clone was observed a few times. The chain joins TRBV6-1 to TRBJ1-6; 12 bases are shared with TRBD1. The CDR3 runs 14 residues. With 11 bases clipped from V and 9 bases from J, the junction kept 8 bases outside the gene matches. From germline, CDR1 is MNHNS and CDR2 SASEGT. The CDR3 here is CAGGTGGFSSPLHF. The CDR3 DNA reads TGTGCCGGGGGGACAGGGGGCTTTAGTTCACCCCTCCACTTT.

The chain links TRBV27 to TRBJ2-7, with D possibly being TRBD2 (6 bases). V was clipped by 6 bases and J by 3 bases, with 15 bases between them. Per the germline V gene, CDR1 is MNHEY and CDR2 is SMNVEV (reference sequence). CDR3 length equals 14 residues. The CDR3 protein is CASRVAAEYYEQYF. In DNA form, the CDR3 reads TGTGCCAGCAGAGTAGCGGCAGAATACTACGAGCAGTACTTC.

This chain joins TRBV6-1 and TRBJ2-7; a weak D match, TRBD1 (6 bases). Per germline, CDR1 MNHNS and CDR2 SASEGT. The V end was cut by 6 bases, the J end by 3 bases, with 12 bases between. CDR3 length: 13 residues. This CDR3 reads CASSEIGGYEQYF. The CDR3 DNA reads TGTGCCAGCAGCGAGATAGGGGGCTACGAGCAGTACTTC.

A word on this clone: This may arise from a read error, as a much more abundant clone is one base away. Given the absence of the conserved phenylalanine or tryptophan at the CDR3 end, a read error is likely. Because the CDR3's place on the DNA is in doubt, the DNA is left out and the CDR3 is given as listed by TCRdb. This chain joins TRBV6-1 and TRBJ2-1; TRBD1 was called by the table and not checked on the DNA. The CDR3 spans 13 amino acids, including both terminal residues. Germline-derived CDR1 and CDR2 are MNHNS and SASEGT. CDR3: CASSEAPLLEQLL.

This chain connects TRBV11-1 to TRBJ1-3; 9 bases match TRBD1. This CDR3 spans 16 amino acids. V lost 5 bases and J lost 2; bases outside the gene matches: 7. Germline lookup yields CDR1 SGHAT and CDR2 FQDESV (reference sequence). CDR3 sequence reads: CASSIGQGKTGNTIYF. CDR3 DNA: TGTGCCAGCAGCATCGGACAGGGGAAGACTGGAAACACCATATATTTT.

The CDR3 loop reads CASSQGDTMDYEQYF. The CDR3 bases are TGCGCCAGCAGCCAGGGCGATACGATGGACTACGAGCAGTACTTC. V gene TRBV5-1 combines with J gene TRBJ2-7; a weak D match, TRBD1 (5 bases). This CDR3 is 15 amino acids long. Germline V gene lookup returns CDR1 SGHRS and CDR2 YFSETQ. The V end was cut by 4 bases, the J end by 3 bases, with 17 bases between. Supplemented by reference TRBV5-1 and TRBJ2-7, the full variable domain reads KAGVTQTPRYLIKTRGQQVTLSCSPISGHRSVSWYQQTPGQGLQFLFEYFSETQRNKGNFPGRFSGRQFSNSRSEMNVSTLELGDSALYLCASSQGDTMDYEQYFGPGTRLTVT.

This clone was recorded a few times. This may come from a read error, since a much larger clone is one base off. The chain links TRBV28 to TRBJ1-2; 10 positions match TRBD1. The V gene's germline CDR1 is MDHEN and CDR2 SYDVKM. With 6 bases clipped from V and 7 bases from J, the junction kept 8 bases outside the gene matches. The length of the CDR3 is 14 residues. In nucleotides, the CDR3 is TGTGCCAGCAGCAGCGGACAGGGGGTCTGTGGCTACACCTTC. Its protein is CASSSGQGVCGYTF.

This clone was detected only once. The chain has TRBV3-1 and TRBJ2-3, with no clear D. The CDR3 is made up of 16 amino acids. Germline V gene sequence: CDR1 LGHDT, CDR2 YNNKEL (reference sequence). The ends were cut back, 4 bases at V and 1 base at J, with 15 bases in the middle. CDR3 loop: CASSREARFRTDTQYF. The DNA of the CDR3 is TGTGCCAGCAGCCGAGAGGCCAGGTTCCGCACAGATACGCAGTATTTT.

The chain combines TRBV7-2 with TRBJ1-5, with a tentative D call TRBD1 (6 bases). This CDR3 has 20 residues. Germline CDR1 reads SGHTA; CDR2 reads FQGNSA. Trimming removed 8 bases at V and 5 bases at J, with 34 bases between. The CDR3 here is CASGDVKPARPGQMDQPQHF. The CDR3, as DNA: TGTGCCAGCGGCGACGTCAAGCCGGCGCGTCCGGGACAAATGGATCAGCCCCAGCATTTT.

V gene TRBV11-2 combines with J gene TRBJ2-3, with 9 bases matching TRBD2. Germline V gives CDR1 SGHAT, CDR2 FQNNGV. V lost 6 bases and J lost 7; bases outside the gene matches: 11. This CDR3 is built from 15 residues. In nucleotides, the CDR3 is TGTGCCAGCAGTGCACTGGCGGGGGGGCTATATACGCAGTATTTT. Protein sequence: CASSALAGGLYTQYF.

This chain links TRBV16 with TRBJ2-6; D possibly corresponds to TRBD2 (5 bases). CDR1 KGHSY and CDR2 FQNENV come from the germline V gene. The CDR3 loop spans 16 amino acids. V was clipped by 2 bases and J by 2 bases, with 10 bases between them. CDR3: CASSQRRRAGANVLTF. Written as DNA, the CDR3 is TGTGCCAGCAGCCAACGCCGGCGGGCTGGGGCCAACGTCCTGACTTTC.

This clone is categorized as medium-sized (0.01 to 0.1%). The chain recombines TRBV15 with TRBJ2-5; TRBD2 agrees at 10 bases. The V and J ends lost 0 bases and 7 bases, in that order; junction bases with no gene match: 11. Per the germline V gene, CDR1 is LNHNV and CDR2 is YYDKDF (reference sequence). The CDR3 sequence is 17 residues long. CDR3 DNA: TGTGCCACCAGCAGAGATCCAGCGGGAGGGCCCCATCGGACCCAGTACTTC. Its translation: CATSRDPAGGPHRTQYF.

The V and J genes are TRBV6-1 and TRBJ2-5; D is tentatively TRBD1 or TRBD2 (5 bases each). Between the trimmed V and J ends, which lost 5 bases and 5 bases, there was a span of 21 bases. Germline V gene sequence: CDR1 MNHNS, CDR2 SASEGT. This CDR3 spans 16 amino acids. The CDR3 bases are TGTGCCAGCAGTAGGAAATGGGGGAGTGGGGAGGAGACCCAGTACTTC. Translation gives CASSRKWGSGEETQYF.

Only a few counts were recorded for this clone. This chain joins TRBV27 and TRBJ2-1; no clear D gene. The CDR3 is 15 residues long. Germline V CDR1 and CDR2: MNHEY, SMNVEV (reference sequence). The ends were cut back, 4 bases at V and 0 bases at J, with 10 bases in the middle. CDR3 nucleotide sequence: TGTGCCAGCAGTTCCGCGGAAAGCTCCTACAATGAGCAGTTCTTC. As protein: CASSSAESSYNEQFF.

This clone has just a few counts. The chain couples TRBV2 to TRBJ2-1, with 11 bases that match TRBD2. CDR3 length equals 15 residues. Germline-derived CDR1 and CDR2 are SNHLY and FYNNEI. Germline trimming cut 5 bases from V and 4 bases from J; bases unmatched to any gene: 4. The CDR3 sequence is CASSRLAGTYNEQFF. The CDR3 nucleotides are TGTGCCAGCAGTCGACTAGCGGGAACATACAATGAGCAGTTCTTC.

This clone was seen a handful of times. The rearrangement links TRBV28 to TRBJ2-5; TRBD2 agrees at 10 bases. Germline V gene data show CDR1 as MDHEN and CDR2 as SYDVKM. With 6 bases clipped from V and 4 bases from J, the junction kept 8 bases outside the gene matches. The CDR3 sequence is 15 residues long. CDR3 protein: CASSPQRGGRETQYF. CDR3 DNA: TGTGCCAGCAGCCCGCAGCGGGGGGGCCGAGAGACCCAGTACTTC.

This clone is medium-sized in the sample. CDR3 nucleotide sequence: TGTGCCAGTAGTCCATCCCCCCTGAGCGGGAGGGCCAACAATGAGCAGTTCTTC. Residues: CASSPSPLSGRANNEQFF. This chain joins TRBV19 and TRBJ2-1; 10 nucleotides agree with TRBD2. With 5 bases clipped from V and 5 bases from J, the junction kept 15 bases outside the gene matches. The CDR3 loop spans 18 amino acids. Germline-derived CDR1 and CDR2 are LNHDA and SQIVND (reference sequence). The whole variable domain, filled in from reference TRBV19 and TRBJ2-1, reads DGGITQSPKYLFRKEGQNVTLSCEQNLNHDAMYWYRQDPGQGLRLIYYSQIVNDFQKGDIAEGYSVSREKKESFPLTVTSAQKNPTAFYLCASSPSPLSGRANNEQFFGPGTRLTVL.

This clone was detected a few times. The chain carries TRBV19 and TRBJ1-1, with D unresolved. From germline, CDR1 is LNHDA and CDR2 SQIVND (reference sequence). The CDR3 length is 11 residues. Trimming cost V 9 bases and J 7 bases, with 12 bases left between them. The CDR3 DNA sequence: TGTGCCAGCCACGCCTTCGGTGAAGCTTTCTTT. Amino acids: CASHAFGEAFF.